This paragraph covers one T cell receptor (beta chain) sequence. Its specificity is not known. The data originate from a study of OX40 agonist ivuxolimab in advanced cancers. In the study overall: Across the patients, intravenous ivuxolimab was delivered every 2 weeks at 0.01 to 10 mg/kg. Whole-study results and caveats: At 0.1 to 3.0 mg/kg, clonal expansion of CD4+ and CD8+ blood T cells had occurred by week 6.

The assay was immunoSEQ multiplex PCR, and TCRdb's table has in-frame clones only and misses some. The repertoire holds around 100,000 clones, with 91% as singletons. The CDR3 totals 14 residues. From germline, CDR1 is SGHTA and CDR2 FQGNSA. V lost 3 bases, J lost 5 bases, and 13 bases lay in between. This receptor was obtained from an adult with an advanced solid tumor such as melanoma, head and neck, liver or kidney cancer. Source: CD4+ or CD8+ T cells sorted from blood, taken in a trial of the OX40 agonist ivuxolimab. The chain recombines TRBV7-2 with TRBJ1-2, with D possibly matching TRBD1 (6 bases). CDR3 amino acids: CASSLSRDIYGYTF. The CDR3, as DNA: TGTGCCAGCAGCTTGTCCCGGGACATTTATGGCTACACCTTC.